A selection of T cell receptor beta chains follows, all from one sample in a study of blood T cell repertoires in COVID-19. Profiling relied on immunoSEQ multiplex PCR, and the TCRdb table lists in-frame clones only, not all of them. Of 200,000 to 250,000 clones listed, about nine tenths were seen once; the top ten hold around 2.6%. Sequenced sample: PBMCs or T cells enriched from blood (not recorded which). These receptors all stem from a woman aged 30 to 39 who had recovered from COVID-19. Both conserved end residues are part of each CDR3. A D gene is named only where the DNA matches it firmly. Size is stated for part of the rows, as once, few or many counts, or as a class when the clone is expanded.

V gene	D gene	J gene	clone size	CDR3 protein	CDR3 DNA
TRBV14	TRBD2	TRBJ2-3	-	CASSPVYSGASDTQYF	TGTGCCAGCAGCCCTGTTTATAGCGGGGCGTCAGATACGCAGTATTTT
TRBV19	TRBD2	TRBJ2-3	-	CASSITGGGLDTQYF	TGTGCCAGTAGTATAACGGGAGGTGGATTAGATACGCAGTATTTT
TRBV10-3	TRBD1	TRBJ1-1	-	CAISVRDRVNTEAFF	TGTGCCATCAGTGTAAGGGACAGGGTAAACACTGAAGCTTTCTTT
TRBV19	TRBD1	TRBJ1-1	-	CASSIQQGVTEAFF	TGTGCCAGTAGTATACAGCAGGGGGTCACTGAAGCTTTCTTT
TRBV2	TRBD1	TRBJ1-1	-	CASSEPDRGPPGAFF	TGTGCCAGCAGTGAACCGGACAGGGGGCCCCCGGGAGCTTTCTTT
TRBV4-3	TRBD2	TRBJ2-2	-	CASSRLLAGYGTGELFF	TGCGCCAGCAGCCGCTTACTAGCGGGGTATGGCACCGGGGAGCTGTTTTTT
TRBV12-3/TRBV12-4	-	TRBJ2-7	-	CATRGDAYEQYF	TGTGCCACCCGCGGGGACGCATACGAGCAGTACTTC
TRBV11-3	TRBD1	TRBJ2-1	-	CASSPSWGQGDYNEQFF	TGTGCCAGCAGCCCGTCGTGGGGACAGGGGGACTACAATGAGCAGTTCTTC
TRBV12-3/TRBV12-4	-	TRBJ2-5	-	CATSPGRQETQYF	TGTGCCACCTCCCCGGGTCGCCAAGAGACCCAGTACTTC
TRBV7-9	-	TRBJ2-2	-	CASSLGGGTRGELFF	TGTGCCAGCAGCTTAGGGGGCGGGACCCGCGGGGAGCTGTTTTTT
TRBV19	-	TRBJ2-2	-	CASSRQTTGELFF	TGTGCCAGTAGTAGACAGACCACCGGGGAGCTGTTTTTT
TRBV4-2	-	TRBJ2-1	-	CASSQGWAGDSGNEQFF	TGTGCCAGCAGCCAAGGATGGGCAGGGGATTCTGGCAATGAGCAGTTCTTC
TRBV19	TRBD1	TRBJ1-5	-	CASSMFPGQGAAQPQHF	TGTGCCAGTAGTATGTTCCCGGGACAGGGGGCCGCTCAGCCCCAGCATTTT
TRBV12-5	TRBD1	TRBJ2-5	-	CASGPGQGWGETQYF	TGTGCTAGTGGCCCGGGACAGGGGTGGGGAGAGACCCAGTACTTC
TRBV2	TRBD2	TRBJ2-5	-	CASIPAGGGKETQYF	TGTGCCAGCATCCCAGCGGGGGGCGGGAAAGAGACCCAGTACTTC
TRBV11-2	-	TRBJ1-1	-	CASSFTGLENTEAFF	TGTGCCAGCAGTTTTACAGGGTTGGAGAACACTGAAGCTTTCTTT
TRBV7-9	TRBD1	TRBJ1-5	once	CASSLYGTGGSNQPQHF	TGTGCCAGCAGCTTATATGGGACAGGGGGAAGCAATCAGCCCCAGCATTTT
TRBV21-1	-	TRBJ1-5	few	CASSPKPRGGWGNQPQHF	TGTGCCAGCAGCCCTAAACCCAGGGGTGGTTGGGGCAATCAGCCCCAGCATTTT
TRBV9	TRBD1	TRBJ1-6	-	CASSERTGASPLHF	TGTGCCAGCAGCGAAAGGACAGGGGCTTCACCCCTCCACTTT
TRBV4-3	-	TRBJ2-7	-	CASSQGRGNYEQYF	TGCGCCAGCAGCCAAGGGAGGGGTAACTACGAGCAGTACTTC
TRBV19	-	TRBJ2-3	-	CASSIDLDTQYF	TGTGCCAGTAGTATTGACTTAGATACGCAGTATTTT
TRBV9	-	TRBJ1-6	once	CASSVARGLGSPLHF	TGTGCCAGCAGCGTAGCTCGGGGGTTGGGGTCACCCCTCCACTTT
TRBV2	-	TRBJ2-1	-	CASSVRADNEQFF	TGTGCCAGCAGTGTCAGAGCGGACAATGAGCAGTTCTTC
TRBV3-1/TRBV3-2	-	TRBJ1-6	-	CASSQDHGVSPLHF	TGTGCCAGCAGCCAAGATCACGGTGTTTCACCCCTCCACTTT
TRBV6-1	-	TRBJ1-2	-	CASSEFRGDYGYTF	TGTGCCAGCAGTGAATTCAGGGGAGACTATGGCTACACCTTC
TRBV18	-	TRBJ1-2	-	CASSQVQGDYGYTF	TGTGCCAGCTCACAAGTACAGGGCGACTATGGCTACACCTTC
TRBV13	-	TRBJ2-1	-	CASSLGGASYNEQFF	TGTGCCAGCAGCTTAGGGGGGGCCTCCTACAATGAGCAGTTCTTC
TRBV12-5	TRBD1	TRBJ1-5	-	CASGSPSRGRENQPQHF	TGTGCTAGTGGTTCCCCCTCCAGGGGGCGCGAAAATCAGCCCCAGCATTTT
TRBV6-6	-	TRBJ1-5	-	CASSYSEQLHQPQHF	TGTGCCAGCAGTTACTCGGAACAGCTTCATCAGCCCCAGCATTTT
TRBV4-2	-	TRBJ1-2	-	CASSQDRQDDGYTF	TGTGCCAGCAGCCAAGATCGGCAGGATGATGGCTACACCTTC
TRBV5-1	TRBD2	TRBJ2-1	-	CASSRHGTSGGSGNYNEQFF	TGCGCCAGCAGCCGACATGGGACTAGCGGGGGGTCGGGGAACTACAATGAGCAGTTCTTC
TRBV23-1	-	TRBJ1-6	-	CASSLQYINSPLHF	TGCGCCAGCAGTCTACAGTACATAAATTCACCCCTCCACTTT
TRBV27	-	TRBJ1-1	few	CASSLGERPWTEAFF	TGTGCCAGCAGTTTAGGAGAACGGCCTTGGACTGAAGCTTTCTTT
TRBV29-1	-	TRBJ1-3	-	CSVDGSGNTIYF	TGCAGCGTTGACGGGTCGGGAAACACCATATATTTT
TRBV11-2	TRBD1	TRBJ2-1	-	CASSLSRGLGNEQFF	TGTGCCAGCAGCTTAAGCAGGGGGCTTGGCAATGAGCAGTTCTTC
TRBV2	-	TRBJ1-1	-	CASTVLELQAFF	TGTGCCAGCACTGTACTAGAGCTACAAGCTTTCTTT
TRBV7-2	-	TRBJ2-5	-	CASSLDSRETQYF	TGTGCCAGCAGCTTAGATAGCCGAGAGACCCAGTACTTC
TRBV10-3	TRBD2	TRBJ2-7	-	CAISTSGGGEQYF	TGTGCCATCAGCACTAGCGGGGGGGGAGAGCAGTACTTC
TRBV7-2	-	TRBJ1-2	-	CASSLEGLGGYTF	TGTGCCAGCAGCTTAGAGGGGTTGGGTGGCTACACCTTC
TRBV6-5	-	TRBJ1-1	-	CASSYREGLNTEAFF	TGTGCCAGCAGTTACCGGGAGGGTTTGAACACTGAAGCTTTCTTT
TRBV7-6	TRBD2	TRBJ2-3	-	CASSLSKRGGADTQYF	TGTGCCAGCAGCTTATCGAAACGGGGGGGGGCAGATACGCAGTATTTT
TRBV15	TRBD1	TRBJ1-4	-	CATSTDRGRNEKLFF	TGTGCCACCAGCACAGACAGGGGGCGTAATGAAAAACTGTTTTTT